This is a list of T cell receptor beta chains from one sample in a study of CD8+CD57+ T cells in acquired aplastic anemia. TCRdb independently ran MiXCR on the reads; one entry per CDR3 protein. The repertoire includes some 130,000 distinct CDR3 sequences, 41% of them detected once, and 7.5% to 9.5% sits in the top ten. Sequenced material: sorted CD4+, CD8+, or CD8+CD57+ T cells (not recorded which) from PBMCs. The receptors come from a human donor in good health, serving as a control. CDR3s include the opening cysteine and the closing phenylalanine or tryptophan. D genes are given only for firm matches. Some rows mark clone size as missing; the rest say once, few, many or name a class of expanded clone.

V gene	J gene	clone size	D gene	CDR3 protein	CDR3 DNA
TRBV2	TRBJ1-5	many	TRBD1	CASGSGQGYQPQHF	TGTGCCAGCGGGTCGGGACAGGGCTATCAGCCCCAGCATTTT
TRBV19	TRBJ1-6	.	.	CASSIGGGIRNSPLHF	TGTGCCAGTAGTATAGGTGGGGGGATCCGCAATTCACCCCTCCACTTT
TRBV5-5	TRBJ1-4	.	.	CASSLSPDGGRGKLFF	TGTGCCAGCAGCTTGTCCCCTGATGGGGGGAGAGGAAAACTGTTTTTT
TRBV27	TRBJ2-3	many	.	CASSPLGSSTDTQYF	TGTGCCAGCAGCCCCTTGGGTTCTAGCACAGATACGCAGTATTTT
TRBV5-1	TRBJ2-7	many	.	CASSLELVGEQYF	TGCGCCAGCAGCTTGGAGTTGGTGGGCGAGCAGTACTTC
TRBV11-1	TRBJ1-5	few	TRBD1	CASSLSGGEDRQPQHF	TGTGCCAGCAGCTTATCAGGGGGCGAGGATCGTCAGCCCCAGCATTTT
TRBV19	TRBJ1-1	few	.	CATLEVREAFF	TGTGCCACATTAGAGGTGAGGGAAGCTTTCTTT
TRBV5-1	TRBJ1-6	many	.	CASSLAGTNSPLHF	TGCGCCAGCAGCTTGGCGGGGACGAATTCACCCCTCCACTTT
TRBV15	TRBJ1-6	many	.	CATRSGNSPLHF	TGTGCCACCAGATCAGGGAATTCACCCCTCCACTTT
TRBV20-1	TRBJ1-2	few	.	CSARMGYYGYTF	TGCAGTGCTAGGATGGGCTACTATGGCTACACCTTC
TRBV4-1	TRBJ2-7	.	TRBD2	CASSQESTSGSYEQYF	TGCGCCAGCAGCCAGGAATCGACTAGCGGGAGCTACGAGCAGTACTTC
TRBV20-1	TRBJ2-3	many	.	CSAIPRSGGWADTQYF	TGCAGTGCTATCCCAAGGTCCGGCGGGTGGGCAGATACGCAGTATTTT
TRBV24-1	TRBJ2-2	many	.	CATRGLDNTGELFF	TGTGCCACCAGGGGACTTGATAACACCGGGGAGCTGTTTTTT
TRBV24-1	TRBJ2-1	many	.	CATKGTDSSYNEQFF	TGTGCCACCAAGGGTACGGACAGCTCCTACAATGAGCAGTTCTTC
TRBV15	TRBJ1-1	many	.	CATRGGTEAFF	TGTGCCACCAGGGGTGGCACTGAAGCTTTCTTT
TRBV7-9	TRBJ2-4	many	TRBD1	CASSSGQGENIQYF	TGTGCCAGCAGCTCGGGACAGGGGGAAAACATTCAGTACTTC
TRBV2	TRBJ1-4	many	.	CASSEARDRWGKKLFF	TGTGCCAGCAGTGAAGCGCGGGACCGGTGGGGAAAAAAACTGTTTTTT
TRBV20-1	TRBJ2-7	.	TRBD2	CSAGLAGGRHEQYF	TGCAGTGCCGGACTAGCGGGGGGGCGTCACGAGCAGTACTTC
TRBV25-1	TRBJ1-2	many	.	CASSVSTGYYGYTF	TGTGCCAGCAGTGTATCCACAGGGTATTATGGCTACACCTTC
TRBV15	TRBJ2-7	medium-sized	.	CATSRVETGSSYEQYF	TGTGCCACCAGCAGAGTCGAGACAGGTTCCTCCTACGAGCAGTACTTC
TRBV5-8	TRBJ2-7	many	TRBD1	CASSLVGTGSYEQYF	TGTGCCAGCAGCCTGGTGGGGACAGGGTCGTACGAGCAGTACTTC
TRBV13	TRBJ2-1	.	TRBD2	CASSRVPGGSYNEQFF	TGCGCCAGCAGCCGGGTCCCGGGGGGCTCCTACAATGAGCAGTTCTTC
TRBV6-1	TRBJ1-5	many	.	CASSTGISQPQHF	TGTGCCAGCAGTACAGGGATTAGTCAGCCCCAGCATTTT
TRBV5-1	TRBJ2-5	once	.	CASRTTSNQETQYF	TGCGCCAGCAGAACAACTAGCAACCAAGAGACCCAGTACTTC
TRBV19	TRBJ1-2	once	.	CASRGPSGYGYTF	TGTGCCAGCCGGGGCCCCAGCGGCTATGGCTACACCTTC
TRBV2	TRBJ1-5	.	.	CASTGGLNQPQHF	TGTGCCAGCACCGGAGGTCTCAATCAGCCCCAGCATTTT
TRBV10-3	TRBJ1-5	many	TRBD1	CAISQGASNQPQHF	TGTGCCATCAGTCAGGGGGCCAGCAATCAGCCCCAGCATTTT
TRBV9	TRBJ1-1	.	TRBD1	CASSEGPGGAAEAFF	TGTGCCAGCAGCGAAGGTCCAGGGGGCGCGGCTGAAGCTTTCTTT